The rows below give T cell receptor beta chains drawn from one sample of a study of blood T cell repertoires in COVID-19. TCRdb's table, derived via immunoSEQ multiplex PCR, lists solely in-frame clones and lacks some. Here the sample spans approximately 74,000 clones, around 80% being singletons. Material: peripheral blood. The source is a man older than 75 with active or convalescent COVID-19. Each CDR3 is given with its conserved first and last residue. Fields, in order: J gene, V gene, CDR3 length, CDR3 protein.

J gene: TRBJ1-2; V gene: TRBV27; CDR3 length: 15; CDR3 protein: CASSLTRQTHYGYTF
J gene: TRBJ2-2; V gene: TRBV2; CDR3 length: 15; CDR3 protein: CASSTHRGGSGELFF
J gene: TRBJ1-6; V gene: TRBV7-2; CDR3 length: 12; CDR3 protein: CASSSPGSPLHF
J gene: TRBJ2-7; V gene: TRBV28; CDR3 length: 12; CDR3 protein: CASSPQGREQYF
J gene: TRBJ1-5; V gene: TRBV6-5; CDR3 length: 14; CDR3 protein: CASSLTGAGQPQHF
J gene: TRBJ1-1; V gene: TRBV7-9; CDR3 length: 13; CDR3 protein: CASSTTANTEAFF
J gene: TRBJ2-3; V gene: TRBV28; CDR3 length: 14; CDR3 protein: CASRQTGRTDTQYF
J gene: TRBJ2-1; V gene: TRBV6-1; CDR3 length: 14; CDR3 protein: CASSEANIRQQQFF
J gene: TRBJ2-1; V gene: TRBV28; CDR3 length: 15; CDR3 protein: CASSLAGGPINEQFF
J gene: TRBJ2-1; V gene: TRBV7-2; CDR3 length: 15; CDR3 protein: CASSLWAGAYNEQFF
J gene: TRBJ1-5; V gene: TRBV5-6; CDR3 length: 13; CDR3 protein: CASSFEGDQPQHF
J gene: TRBJ2-3; V gene: TRBV10-3; CDR3 length: 13; CDR3 protein: CAIQQGSTDTQYF
J gene: TRBJ2-3; V gene: TRBV4-2; CDR3 length: 13; CDR3 protein: CASGTGDTDTQYF
J gene: TRBJ2-1; V gene: TRBV7-2; CDR3 length: 15; CDR3 protein: CASSPRTERFNEQFF
J gene: TRBJ2-4; V gene: TRBV7-8; CDR3 length: 15; CDR3 protein: CASSDRRLAKNIQYF
J gene: TRBJ1-5; V gene: TRBV19; CDR3 length: 15; CDR3 protein: CASSQLGQGDQPQHF
J gene: TRBJ2-1; V gene: TRBV19; CDR3 length: 15; CDR3 protein: CASSPSGRAGNEQFF
J gene: TRBJ1-2; V gene: TRBV5-1; CDR3 length: 14; CDR3 protein: CASSVDSGNYGYTF
J gene: TRBJ2-5; V gene: TRBV27; CDR3 length: 14; CDR3 protein: CASSLQGARETQYF
J gene: TRBJ2-7; V gene: TRBV5-1; CDR3 length: 12; CDR3 protein: CASSPDSYEQYF
J gene: TRBJ1-2; V gene: TRBV14; CDR3 length: 16; CDR3 protein: CASSQDLASPYYGYTF
J gene: TRBJ2-5; V gene: TRBV28; CDR3 length: 15; CDR3 protein: CASSLAGDVQETQYF
J gene: TRBJ2-4; V gene: TRBV5-1; CDR3 length: 17; CDR3 protein: CASSLGPGQGAKNIQYF
J gene: TRBJ2-4; V gene: TRBV5-1; CDR3 length: 14; CDR3 protein: CASSLNSNKNIQYF
J gene: TRBJ2-5; V gene: TRBV6-2/TRBV6-3; CDR3 length: 13; CDR3 protein: CASRPSGQETQYF
J gene: TRBJ2-7; V gene: TRBV27; CDR3 length: 14; CDR3 protein: CASGVWSTSYEQYF
J gene: TRBJ2-2; V gene: TRBV12-5; CDR3 length: 14; CDR3 protein: CASGLRPGAGELFF
J gene: TRBJ2-1; V gene: TRBV5-1; CDR3 length: 16; CDR3 protein: CASSYRPGLLYNEQFF
J gene: TRBJ1-2; V gene: TRBV5-1; CDR3 length: 13; CDR3 protein: CASSRDANYGYTF
J gene: TRBJ1-2; V gene: TRBV20-1; CDR3 length: 15; CDR3 protein: CSASSGDSYHYGYTF
J gene: TRBJ2-7; V gene: TRBV7-2; CDR3 length: 19; CDR3 protein: CASSLIPSGGPLSSYEQYF
J gene: TRBJ2-3; V gene: TRBV12-3/TRBV12-4; CDR3 length: 11; CDR3 protein: CVSSFVNTQYF
J gene: TRBJ1-5; V gene: TRBV20-1; CDR3 length: 14; CDR3 protein: CSASAGGRSQPQHF
J gene: TRBJ1-5; V gene: TRBV30; CDR3 length: 13; CDR3 protein: CAWSALVNQPQHF
J gene: TRBJ1-6; V gene: TRBV30; CDR3 length: 15; CDR3 protein: CAWSLIGGGDSPLHF
J gene: TRBJ2-5; V gene: TRBV13; CDR3 length: 11; CDR3 protein: CASSLQETQYF
J gene: TRBJ2-1; V gene: TRBV6-5; CDR3 length: 15; CDR3 protein: CASSYVWAGGYEQFF
J gene: TRBJ2-2; V gene: TRBV30; CDR3 length: 13; CDR3 protein: CAWSVDRTGELFF
J gene: TRBJ1-5; V gene: TRBV19; CDR3 length: 15; CDR3 protein: CASSIRQATNQPQHF
J gene: TRBJ1-1; V gene: TRBV18; CDR3 length: 17; CDR3 protein: CASSPGRRVRENTEAFF
J gene: TRBJ1-2; V gene: TRBV4-2; CDR3 length: 15; CDR3 protein: CASSQDFGEGYGYTF
J gene: TRBJ2-3; V gene: TRBV5-6; CDR3 length: 15; CDR3 protein: CASSLDLAATDTQYF
J gene: TRBJ2-7; V gene: TRBV10-3; CDR3 length: 13; CDR3 protein: CAISRGGGDEQYF
J gene: TRBJ2-5; V gene: TRBV2; CDR3 length: 13; CDR3 protein: CASRGDSKETQYF
J gene: TRBJ2-7; V gene: TRBV2; CDR3 length: 14; CDR3 protein: CASSDRGLSYEQYF
J gene: TRBJ1-1; V gene: TRBV6-1; CDR3 length: 14; CDR3 protein: CASSESPERGQAFF
J gene: TRBJ2-7; V gene: TRBV7-4; CDR3 length: 17; CDR3 protein: CASTWRASYPPSYEQYF
J gene: TRBJ2-5; V gene: TRBV6-5; CDR3 length: 11; CDR3 protein: CASTRSETQYF
J gene: TRBJ1-5; V gene: TRBV18; CDR3 length: 14; CDR3 protein: CASSRDRDNQPQHF
J gene: TRBJ2-7; V gene: TRBV3-1/TRBV3-2; CDR3 length: 14; CDR3 protein: CASSPPERGHEQYF
J gene: TRBJ2-7; V gene: TRBV19; CDR3 length: 13; CDR3 protein: CASSPDRGREQYF
J gene: TRBJ1-4; V gene: TRBV10-1; CDR3 length: 13; CDR3 protein: CASSESGSEKLFF
J gene: TRBJ2-4; V gene: TRBV3-1/TRBV3-2; CDR3 length: 15; CDR3 protein: CASRAQGASKNIQYF